This T cell receptor (beta chain) came from a study of shared clonotypes between healthy human individuals. Study as a whole: Donors had three CD4 naive, three CD4 memory, two CD8 naive and one CD8 memory plate apiece. Whole-study findings and limits: Clonotype sharing across several donors was observed for about 4.8% of naive CD4 clonotypes.

V lost 6 bases and J 8 bases, leaving 19 bases between the germline ends. CDR3 length: 15 residues. CDR1 is WNHNN, CDR2 SYGVQD, per germline (reference sequence). As concerns this clone: Its antigen is still unknown.

Assay runs were performed at deep level. TCRdb keeps only in-frame clones here, not all; method: immunoSEQ multiplex PCR. The table lists 850,000 to 1,100,000 clones, 77% of them singletons. The chain is built from TRBV10-1 and TRBJ1-4; D might be TRBD1 (5 bases). What was sequenced was memory CD4+ T cells from PBMCs. Described subset: CD45RA-negative fraction. The TCR was taken from a man aged 18 to 29 in good health. Some clones in this sample may be carry-over from other donors' samples. The CDR3 nucleotides are TGCGCCAGCAGAGCTAGGGGTGGGATTAAGGAAAAACTGTTTTTT. Translating gives CASRARGGIKEKLFF.